The 9 T cell receptor beta chains listed next were all sequenced from one sample in a study of T cell changes during pregnancy in multiple sclerosis (dated 2019 in TCRdb). Library construction relied on the immunoSEQ multiplex PCR assay. TCRdb holds this immuneACCESS table with in-frame rearrangements only. Some clones are missing; in checked studies, unresolved V genes explain under half, and the rest has no known cause. A total of 50,000 to 70,000 clones appear in this sample, around 91% of them only once. The ten most abundant clones make up 1% to 1.5% of the sample. The starting material was peripheral blood, obtained after pregnancy. The receptors stem from a female donor in good health, enrolled as a control in a pregnancy study.

V usage is TRBV15 and J usage is TRBJ1-5, with no clear D. V lost 0 bases, J lost 6 bases, and 9 bases lay in between. Looked up from germline, CDR1 is LNHNV and CDR2 is YYDKDF (reference sequence). There are 14 residues in the CDR3. The CDR3 region has the DNA TGTGCCACCAGCAGAGATTTGGGAGGTCAGCCCCAGCATTTT. This sequence encodes CATSRDLGGQPQHF.

The rearrangement links TRBV5-4 to TRBJ2-7; possible D gene TRBD1, 5 bases. Germline CDR1 SGHNT, CDR2 YYREEE (reference sequence). Trimming pared 5 bases from V and 1 base from J, leaving 13 bases between. The CDR3 spans 14 residues. The CDR3 loop is CASRPWGLSYEQYF. The CDR3 coding sequence is TGTGCCAGCAGACCCTGGGGCCTGTCCTACGAGCAGTACTTC.

This clone was seen a handful of times. This chain uses TRBV6-1 with TRBJ1-1; D gene uncertain. This CDR3 has 14 residues. The V gene's germline CDR1 is MNHNS and CDR2 SASEGT. V gave up 2 bases and J gave up 2 bases, with 9 bases separating them. CDR3 DNA sequence: TGTGCCAGCAGTGAATTGGGTAGCAACACTGAAGCTTTCTTT. Translating it yields CASSELGSNTEAFF.

This clone appeared a single time. The chain combines TRBV5-1 with TRBJ1-2, with D perhaps TRBD1 (5 bases). Germline values: CDR1 SGHRS, CDR2 YFSETQ. Trimming cost V 2 bases and J 5 bases, with 16 bases left between them. This CDR3 is built from 15 residues. CDR3 coding DNA: TGCGCCAGCAGCTTTGGGGCCGGGAGTCAATATGGCTACACCTTC. Protein: CASSFGAGSQYGYTF.

The CDR3 spells CASSLHIQETQYF. CDR3 in DNA: TGTGCCAGCAGCTTACACATCCAAGAGACCCAGTACTTC. The V gene is TRBV7-3, the J gene TRBJ2-5; D gene ambiguous. This CDR3 region has 13 residues. The germline V gene encodes CDR1 SGHTA and CDR2 FQGTGA. Trimming removed 2 bases at V and 1 base at J, with 5 bases between.

This chain links TRBV6-5 with TRBJ1-1, with a possible D match to TRBD1 (5 bases). This CDR3 is 14 amino acids long. CDR1 MNHEY and CDR2 SVGAGI come from the germline V gene. Trimming took 1 base from V and 1 from J, leaving 7 bases between them. The CDR3 region has the DNA TGTGCCAGCAGTTACTTTCAGGGGAACACTGAAGCTTTCTTT. Protein sequence: CASSYFQGNTEAFF.

This chain joins TRBV7-6 and TRBJ1-1; D unclear. There are 15 residues in the CDR3. Germline CDR1 SGHVS, CDR2 FNYEAQ. V was cut by 3 bases and J by 2 bases, with 13 bases left in between. The CDR3 sequence: CASSLHQVTNTEAFF. For the CDR3, the DNA is TGTGCCAGCAGCTTGCACCAGGTGACCAACACTGAAGCTTTCTTT.

The gene calls are TRBV5-1 and TRBJ1-2, with 7 bases aligning to TRBD1. CDR1 is SGHRS and CDR2 is YFSETQ in the germline V gene. The ends lost 4 bases at V and 0 bases at J; junction bases unmatched: 6. The CDR3 is 15 residues long. The DNA for the CDR3 is TGCGCCAGCAGCGGGGACAGCCTCTCTAACTATGGCTACACCTTC. It translates to CASSGDSLSNYGYTF.

The chain uses TRBV5-1 and TRBJ1-4, with TRBD1 identical over 10 bases. The CDR3 extends over 15 amino acids. The V gene's germline CDR1 is SGHRS and CDR2 YFSETQ. The V gene end was trimmed by 4 bases and the J gene end by 6 bases; junction bases not matched to a gene: 6. Written as DNA, the CDR3 is TGCGCCAGCAGCAACGACAGGGGGCGGGATGAAAAACTGTTTTTT. Encoded protein: CASSNDRGRDEKLFF.